This TCR beta chain derives from a study of multiple sclerosis patients with progressive multifocal leukoencephalopathy (dated by TCRdb to between 2018 and 2021). Study-wide context: The controls were about 5 MS patients treated with natalizumab who did not develop PML and who were sampled longitudinally. Peripheral T and B cells were examined in MS patients who went on to develop PML (4 under natalizumab, 1 after alemtuzumab) as well as in treated patients who did not. A couple of patients on natalizumab who later developed PML were tracked over time from before therapy, through 6 and 12 months, up to PML onset. The study was designed to detect JC virus-specific or public T-cell expansions arising at the time of PML onset. The paper's findings and limits, for the study overall: Given the small, descriptive cohort, it remained unclear whether the study findings reflect JC virus infection or general immunocompromise. Less diverse TRB repertoires in most PML patients were suggested by lower normalized Shannon entropy, whereas values near 1 were observed in the natalizumab-treated controls. Only peripheral blood was analyzed, although cerebrospinal fluid or brain lymphocytes might be more informative for natalizumab-associated PML. TRB clones above 0.5% frequency appeared only in PML patients, but expanded clones at PML onset were already present before and during natalizumab therapy. No common TRBV or TRBJ gene usage or preferential TRBV-TRBJ pairings were detected when PML developed.

In light of the paper, this sample's time point label describes: before natalizumab initiation. Every listed patient had received interferon beta before, and every PML patient was female. T0 blood samples were collected before the first natalizumab infusion. Isolation of peripheral blood mononuclear cells was performed by Ficoll-Hypaque density gradient centrifugation. Using the immunoSEQ two-step multiplex PCR at survey-level depth, TRB CDR3 regions were amplified from genomic DNA. Each PCR was spiked with synthetic inline TR CDR3 controls spanning all V-J pairings to estimate template counts and remove amplification bias. Reads were processed so that amplification and sequencing bias were reduced, and quantification was performed against synthetic TR CDR3 analogs. Regarding the original processing steps: Raw data were processed in ImmunoSEQ Analyzer, with out-of-frame sequences and CDR3s containing stop codons removed, and gene names were assigned according to IMGT nomenclature. Normalized Shannon entropy, defined as 1 minus Pielou's evenness, was used to summarize repertoire diversity. TRB sequences were treated as identical only when sharing V gene, J gene and CDR3. Public PML clonotypes were CDR3s found in two or more PML-onset samples but not found earlier, in controls, or in public databases. Skylign with the observed count method was used to analyze CDR3 amino acid composition at each position. The table comes from immuneACCESS by way of TCRdb, which keeps in-frame sequences with V and J called. Part of the clones is missing from these tables; in studies checked, under half for an unresolved V gene and the rest for unknown reasons. That table gives V, J and clone size, and the DNA gave D and trimming. The sample records around 32,000 clones, 80% to 95% of which are singletons. The ten largest clones represent 1.9% of the sample.

CDR1 and CDR2, per the germline V gene, are SGHAT and FQNNGV. V sheds 6 bases and J sheds 4 bases, leaving 10 bases between their ends. The CDR3, from cysteine to phenylalanine, totals 13 residues. Just CDR3 DNA is preserved here, 39 bases in frame from base 1. In regard to this clone: Its antigen has not been determined. No much larger clone is present one base from it, and per-base qualities are unavailable.

The sequence came from a man younger than 45 with multiple sclerosis. Sequencing used PBMCs. The V and J segments used are TRBV11-2 and TRBJ1-3, with no D gene named confidently. The CDR3 amino acid sequence is: CASRGSWGNTIYF. The nucleotides are TGTGCCAGCAGGGGCAGCTGGGGAAACACCATATATTTT.